This T cell receptor (beta chain) was recovered during a study of cytomegalovirus exposure and HLA in healthy donors. Study-level background: A prior study identified 117 million unique TCR beta sequences from 200 million or so T cells.

The PCR had 60 Vbeta and 13 Jbeta primers. The method was immunoSEQ multiplex PCR; TCRdb's version includes in-frame clones alone and lacks a portion of them. The table has about 170,000 clones, about three quarters seen once. The CDR3 spans 16 residues. V trimming: 6 bases; J trimming: 0 bases; junction bases outside the gene matches: 5. Germline CDR1 reads WNHNN; CDR2 reads SYGVQD (reference sequence). This clone was counted a single time. The chain employs TRBV10-1 and TRBJ1-4; 9 bases map to TRBD1. The receptor was derived from a female donor in good health and CMV-seronegative. Sequencing was carried out using PBMCs. CDR3 coding DNA: TGCGCCAGCAGGGGGACAGGGTTTACAACTAATGAAAAACTGTTTTTT. It specifies CASRGTGFTTNEKLFF.